The clone carrying this TCR beta chain was recorded a few times. Its antigen is not known. The data derive from a study of blood T cells in healthy people across ages. Whole-study results and caveats: Nothing was known about donor CMV status, and this possibly confounded expanded clonotype changes.

The length of the CDR3 is 14 residues. Trimming shortened V by 3 bases and J by 0 bases, and 9 bases separated the two germline ends. CDR1 MDHEN and CDR2 SYDVKM come from the germline V gene. Through a sample-barcoded 5' primer and a J-beta primer mix, a second PCR was run for roughly 7 to 12 cycles. Each cDNA molecule, via a template-switch adaptor with 12 random nucleotides, was tagged. TCRdb reanalysed the 5' RACE reads using MiXCR and keeps one entry per CDR3 protein. This sample yields 730,000 or so distinct CDR3 sequences, of which around 40% are seen a single time; 20% to 25% belongs to the top ten.

The clonotype was recovered from a woman aged 60-75 years in good health. The material sequenced was blood. V usage is TRBV28 and J usage is TRBJ2-7; D unresolved. CDR3 nucleotide sequence: TGTGCCAGCAGTTTGGCAGAACTCTCCTACGAGCAGTACTTC. Translated: CASSLAELSYEQYF.